This is a list of T cell receptor beta chains from one sample in a study of cytomegalovirus exposure and HLA in healthy donors. Some clones are missing from TCRdb's copy, which holds only in-frame ones; the method was immunoSEQ multiplex PCR. This table has some 110,000 clones, roughly 15% appearing once. Sequencing was carried out using PBMCs. Receptor source: a female donor in good health and CMV-seronegative. CDR3s include the opening cysteine and the closing phenylalanine or tryptophan. The D gene is left open where the match is weak. For some rows the clone size is stated as once, few or many, or as a class when expanded; others skip it.

>few|-|TRBV7-2|TRBJ1-2
CASSHELGVAGYTF
TGTGCCAGCAGTCACGAATTGGGAGTAGCGGGCTACACCTTC
>-|TRBD1|TRBV15|TRBJ1-4
CATSGTGGLTNEKLFF
TGTGCCACCAGCGGGACAGGGGGCTTAACTAATGAAAAACTGTTTTTT
>-|TRBD1|TRBV4-1|TRBJ1-1
CASSQYPGGQGAAEAFF
TGCGCCAGCAGCCAGTACCCCGGGGGACAGGGGGCCGCTGAAGCTTTCTTT
>-|TRBD1|TRBV2|TRBJ1-3
CASSVWTGGIGSSGNTIYF
TGTGCCAGCAGTGTATGGACAGGGGGTATAGGAAGCTCTGGAAACACCATATATTTT
>few|-|TRBV15|TRBJ2-5
CATRGFGETQYF
TGTGCCACTCGTGGCTTCGGGGAGACCCAGTACTTC
>-|-|TRBV6-5|TRBJ2-3
CASSYSPRLVADTQYF
TGTGCCAGCAGTTACTCGCCGAGACTAGTGGCAGATACGCAGTATTTT
>-|TRBD2|TRBV9|TRBJ2-1
CASSVELAGGFEQFF
TGTGCCAGCAGCGTAGAACTAGCGGGGGGTTTCGAGCAGTTCTTC
>-|TRBD1|TRBV11-2|TRBJ2-7
CASSLGGQGNEQYF
TGTGCCAGCAGCTTAGGGGGACAGGGAAACGAGCAGTACTTC
>-|-|TRBV30|TRBJ1-5
CAWSPQTAQPQHF
TGTGCCTGGAGTCCCCAGACAGCCCAGCCCCAGCATTTT
>few|-|TRBV28|TRBJ1-2
CASSSSYGYTF
TGTGCCAGCAGTTCCTCCTATGGCTACACCTTC
>-|TRBD1|TRBV6-5|TRBJ2-7
CASSGAGTGIHEQYF
TGTGCCAGCAGCGGGGCCGGGACAGGGATCCACGAGCAGTACTTC
>few|-|TRBV11-2|TRBJ1-2
CASSQEGYYGYTF
TGTGCCAGCAGCCAAGAGGGTTACTATGGCTACACCTTC
>few|-|TRBV7-9|TRBJ2-6
CASSTTRSGANVLTF
TGTGCCAGCAGTACAACCCGATCTGGGGCCAACGTCCTGACTTTC
>few|-|TRBV7-9|TRBJ2-3
CASSSTQGDTQYF
TGTGCCAGCAGCTCGACCCAGGGGGATACGCAGTATTTT
>-|TRBD1|TRBV9|TRBJ2-7
CASSPWDSSYEQYF
TGTGCCAGCAGCCCTTGGGACAGTTCCTACGAGCAGTACTTC
>-|-|TRBV5-1|TRBJ1-1
CASTDSFEAFF
TGCGCCAGCACCGACAGCTTTGAAGCTTTCTTT
>few|-|TRBV2|TRBJ1-2
CASSDTAGSGYTF
TGTGCCAGCAGTGATACGGCAGGTTCGGGCTACACCTTC
>-|-|TRBV5-6|TRBJ1-1
CASSLQGKNTEAFF
TGTGCCAGCAGCTTGCAGGGGAAGAACACTGAAGCTTTCTTT
>-|-|TRBV7-8|TRBJ1-1
CASRPESWTEAFF
TGTGCCAGCAGGCCGGAGAGTTGGACTGAAGCTTTCTTT
>few|TRBD1|TRBV7-6|TRBJ1-1
CASSLDGQGATEAFF
TGTGCCAGCAGCTTAGATGGACAGGGGGCCACTGAAGCTTTCTTT
>-|-|TRBV13|TRBJ2-1
CASSVAESSYNEQFF
TGTGCCAGCAGCGTAGCGGAGAGCTCCTACAATGAGCAGTTCTTC
>-|-|TRBV18|TRBJ2-7
CASSPGTGGLSDEQYF
TGTGCCAGCTCACCCGGTACAGGCGGCTTGTCTGACGAGCAGTACTTC
>-|TRBD1|TRBV5-1|TRBJ2-7
CASRTGGDSYEQYF
TGCGCCAGCAGAACAGGGGGCGACTCCTACGAGCAGTACTTC
>-|TRBD1|TRBV5-4|TRBJ1-2
CASSLGQGNYGYTF
TGTGCCAGCAGCTTGGGACAGGGCAACTATGGCTACACCTTC
>-|TRBD2|TRBV30|TRBJ2-2
CAWSDPSTSGRIGGELFF
TGTGCCTGGAGTGATCCCTCGACTAGCGGGAGAATAGGCGGGGAGCTGTTTTTT
>few|-|TRBV6-6|TRBJ2-3
CASSYSVQITDTQYF
TGTGCCAGCAGTTACTCGGTACAGATCACAGATACGCAGTATTTT
>-|TRBD1|TRBV27|TRBJ2-5
CASSTETGDQETQYF
TGTGCCAGCAGTACAGAGACAGGGGACCAAGAGACCCAGTACTTC